One sample yielded the 26 T cell receptor beta chains listed below, sequenced in a study of cytomegalovirus exposure and HLA in healthy donors. The table came from immunoSEQ multiplex PCR; TCRdb's copy has only in-frame clones and leaves some out. Of about 110,000 clones in the sample, roughly 84% are singletons; the top ten hold 3% to 3.5%. Sample: PBMCs. These receptors were collected from a woman between 18 and 29 years old in good health and CMV-seronegative.

This clone was found once. CDR3 nucleotide sequence: TGTGCCAGCAGTCCCCGGGGGACAGACTCTATATTCTATGGCTACACCTTC. Translation gives CASSPRGTDSIFYGYTF. This chain connects TRBV27 to TRBJ1-2; TRBD1 matches 7 bases. V was clipped by 5 bases and J by 4 bases; unmatched bases: 16. The CDR3 totals 17 residues. Germline CDR1 reads MNHEY; CDR2 reads SMNVEV (reference sequence).

The chain combines TRBV4-1 with TRBJ1-1; TRBD1 might be the D (6 bases). CDR3 length equals 14 residues. The germline CDR1 and CDR2 sequences are MGHRA and YSYEKL. Trimming stripped 4 bases from V and 4 bases from J, with 13 bases between. The CDR3 reads CASSPAGDTTEAFF. CDR3 bases: TGCGCCAGCAGCCCTGCGGGGGACACCACTGAAGCTTTCTTT.

The V gene is TRBV30, the J gene TRBJ2-7, with TRBD1 identical over 8 bases. With V trimmed by 8 bases and J by 5 bases, 14 bases remained unmatched. The CDR3 spans 14 residues. CDR1 is GTSNPN, CDR2 SVGIG, per germline (reference sequence). The CDR3 loop is CALQFRDRRNEQYF. The CDR3 nucleotides are TGTGCCCTGCAATTCCGGGACAGGAGGAACGAGCAGTACTTC. The complete variable domain, with remaining parts taken from reference TRBV30 and TRBJ2-7, reads SQTIHQWPATLVQPVGSPLSLECTVEGTSNPNLYWYRQAAGRGLQLLFYSVGIGQISSEVPQNLSASRPQDRQFILSSKKLLLSDSGFYLCALQFRDRRNEQYFGPGTRLTVT.

The V gene is TRBV18, the J gene TRBJ1-1, with 7 bases lining up with TRBD1. Per germline, CDR1 KGHSH and CDR2 LQKENI. V trimming: 1 base; J trimming: 1 base; junction bases outside the gene matches: 3. CDR3 length: 15 residues. The CDR3 here is CASSPRQGANTEAFF. The CDR3, as DNA: TGTGCCAGCTCACCACGACAGGGAGCGAACACTGAAGCTTTCTTT.

The chain has TRBV6-1 and TRBJ1-1, with D uncertain. Trimming removed 0 bases at V and 1 base at J, with 9 bases between. This CDR3 is built from 15 residues. Per the germline V gene, CDR1 is MNHNS and CDR2 is SASEGT. DNA for the CDR3: TGTGCCAGCAGTGAAGCGCGGCGGAGGAACACTGAAGCTTTCTTT. Protein product: CASSEARRRNTEAFF.

J is TRBJ2-2 and V is TRBV9; TRBD2 matches at 14 bases. Germline V lookup: CDR1 SGDLS, CDR2 YYNGEE. CDR3 size: 16 residues. Trimming at V came to 1 base and at J to 6 bases, leaving 2 bases not matched to a gene. CDR3 loop: CASSVSTSGGAGELFF. Here the CDR3 DNA reads TGTGCCAGCAGCGTATCGACTAGCGGGGGGGCCGGGGAGCTGTTTTTT.

The CDR3 DNA reads TGTGCCAGCAGCTTGCGGGGGATTCCTACTATGAGCAATCAGCCCCAGCATTTT. It is translated as CASSLRGIPTMSNQPQHF. The chain has TRBV5-4 and TRBJ1-5; possibly TRBD1 for D (5 bases). Deletions cut 1 base from V and 1 base from J, with 18 bases between. The CDR3 consists of 18 residues. CDR1 is SGHNT and CDR2 is YYREEE in the germline V gene (reference sequence).

This chain connects TRBV6-1 to TRBJ1-1, with 11 bases lining up with TRBD1. This CDR3 contains 14 residues. The V segment lost 6 bases and the J segment 4 bases; nucleotides outside the gene matches: 4. The germline gives CDR1 MNHNS, CDR2 SASEGT. DNA of the CDR3: TGTGCCAGCAGGGGACAGGGGGTCGCCACTGAAGCTTTCTTT. Protein product: CASRGQGVATEAFF.

V and J are TRBV4-1 and TRBJ2-1; 7 bases are shared with TRBD1. Per the germline V gene, CDR1 is MGHRA and CDR2 is YSYEKL. The CDR3 runs to 17 residues. With 3 bases clipped from V and 2 bases from J, the junction kept 10 bases outside the gene matches. The CDR3 DNA reads as TGCGCCAGCAGCCAGGCGGTGACAGGGAGCCCCTACAATGAGCAGTTCTTC. Translated: CASSQAVTGSPYNEQFF.

The V and J genes are TRBV7-7 and TRBJ2-7, with 9 bases matching TRBD1. Germline trimming cut 5 bases from V and 7 bases from J; bases unmatched to any gene: 6. Germline values: CDR1 SSHAT, CDR2 FNYEAQ (reference sequence). This CDR3 spans 13 amino acids. CDR3 region: CASSPTGGREQYF. The CDR3 bases are TGTGCCAGCAGCCCCACAGGGGGCAGGGAGCAGTACTTC.

The chain carries TRBV11-3 and TRBJ2-1; unclear D gene. The CDR3 consists of 12 residues. V shed 4 bases and J shed 9 bases, with 10 bases lying between them. Germline CDR1 SGHNT, CDR2 YENEEA. The CDR3 here is CASSSLGSEQFF. The CDR3 nucleotides are TGTGCCAGCAGCTCCCTTGGCAGTGAGCAGTTCTTC.

This chain links TRBV18 with TRBJ1-2, with 8 nucleotides matching TRBD1. With V trimmed by 4 bases and J by 2 bases, 18 bases remained unmatched. This CDR3 has 19 amino acids. Germline lookup yields CDR1 KGHSH and CDR2 LQKENI. CDR3: CASSLAPGQAVRGNYGYTF. CDR3 DNA: TGTGCCAGCTCACTTGCTCCGGGACAGGCGGTTAGGGGCAACTATGGCTACACCTTC.

V is TRBV27 and J is TRBJ2-3; D possibly corresponds to TRBD1 (5 bases). Per germline, CDR1 MNHEY and CDR2 SMNVEV (reference sequence). This CDR3 is built from 17 residues. Deletions cut 1 base from V and 2 bases from J, with 16 bases between. CDR3 amino acids: CASSLYSTQGNTDTQYF. CDR3 sequence (DNA): TGTGCCAGCAGTTTATACTCCACCCAGGGTAACACAGATACGCAGTATTTT.

This clone was detected once. The V gene is TRBV10-1, the J gene TRBJ2-3; 8 positions match TRBD2. The V gene end was trimmed by 0 bases and the J gene end by 4 bases; junction bases not matched to a gene: 18. In germline, CDR1 is WNHNN, CDR2 SYGVQD (reference sequence). This CDR3 is built from 20 residues. CDR3 bases: TGCGCCAGCAGTGAGTCATCTCAGGTTAATCGGGGGGGGCATGCAGATACGCAGTATTTT. This translates into CASSESSQVNRGGHADTQYF.

The chain uses TRBV2 and TRBJ2-2; D is uncertain. V was shortened by 8 bases and J by 7 bases, with 11 bases between the two germline ends. CDR1 is SNHLY, CDR2 FYNNEI, per germline. The CDR3 runs 12 residues. This chain's CDR3 is CASPTLSGELFF. The CDR3 DNA is TGTGCCAGCCCAACCCTAAGCGGGGAGCTGTTTTTT.

The chain has TRBV29-1 and TRBJ1-2, with D maybe TRBD1 (5 bases). The CDR3 length is 12 residues. From germline, CDR1 is SQVTM and CDR2 ANQGSEA. V dropped 7 bases and J dropped 4 bases, with 13 bases sitting between them. CDR3 loop: CSAGPGPYGYTF. CDR3 in DNA: TGCAGCGCAGGGCCGGGCCCCTATGGCTACACCTTC.

This clone was seen once. V usage is TRBV19 and J usage is TRBJ1-1, with D tentatively TRBD1 (6 bases). Germline CDR1 is LNHDA and CDR2 is SQIVND (reference sequence). V was cut by 6 bases and J by 3 bases, with 11 bases left in between. This CDR3 contains 13 residues. CDR3 protein: CASSLQGYTEAFF. In nucleotides, the CDR3 is TGTGCCAGTAGCCTACAGGGCTACACTGAAGCTTTCTTT.

This chain links TRBV27 with TRBJ1-6; TRBD1 matches at 8 bases. The junction had 12 bases not matched to a gene; V was cut back by 6 bases and J by 11 bases. Looked up from germline, CDR1 is MNHEY and CDR2 is SMNVEV (reference sequence). This CDR3 is built from 15 residues. CDR3 region: CASSLLQGAGAPLHF. CDR3 DNA sequence: TGTGCCAGCAGCCTACTCCAGGGGGCCGGGGCACCCCTCCACTTT.

This clone appeared once. V gene TRBV6-6 combines with J gene TRBJ1-3; D possibly corresponds to TRBD1 (5 bases). Germline V gene lookup returns CDR1 MNHNY and CDR2 SVGAGI (reference sequence). The CDR3 spans 14 residues. Trimming removed 7 bases from V and 0 bases from J, with 10 bases in between. The CDR3 here is CASTDSDSGNTIYF. Here the CDR3 DNA reads TGTGCCAGCACTGACAGTGACTCTGGAAACACCATATATTTT.

The chain links TRBV7-9 to TRBJ1-1, with no clear D. Germline V CDR1 and CDR2: SEHNR, FQNEAQ (reference sequence). The CDR3 consists of 13 residues. V lost 1 base, J lost 5 bases, and 8 bases lay in between. CDR3 nucleotide sequence: TGTGCCAGCAGCTTAGTAAGGGAGACTGAAGCTTTCTTT. Translating gives CASSLVRETEAFF.

The V and J genes are TRBV5-6 and TRBJ1-5, with 8 bases fitting TRBD1. The CDR3 consists of 17 residues. Germline lookup yields CDR1 SGHDT and CDR2 YYEEEE. V trimming: 1 base; J trimming: 4 bases; junction bases outside the gene matches: 10. CDR3 nucleotides: TGTGCCAGCAGCTTGACCAGGGGGCTCGTTGGGAATCAGCCCCAGCATTTT. Amino acid sequence: CASSLTRGLVGNQPQHF.

The CDR3 spells CASSWTGEYGANVLTF. The CDR3, as DNA: TGTGCCAGCAGTTGGACAGGGGAATATGGGGCCAACGTCCTGACTTTC. The chain links TRBV6-5 to TRBJ2-6; 9 bases are a match to TRBD1. V dropped 4 bases and J dropped 3; count of bases not matched to a gene: 4. This CDR3 region has 16 residues. Germline V gene lookup returns CDR1 MNHEY and CDR2 SVGAGI.

The chain joins TRBV25-1 to TRBJ2-5, with D possibly being TRBD2 (5 bases). Germline-derived CDR1 and CDR2 are MGHDK and SYGVNS. CDR3 length: 13 residues. Trimming took 5 bases from V and 3 from J, leaving 10 bases between them. The CDR3 spells CASSYRGEETQYF. As DNA, the CDR3 is TGTGCCAGCAGTTACCGGGGAGAAGAGACCCAGTACTTC.

The chain links TRBV27 to TRBJ1-1, with D unresolved. From germline, CDR1 is MNHEY and CDR2 SMNVEV (reference sequence). The CDR3 is 14 residues long. Trimming left V 5 bases short and J 0 bases short, with 10 bases between. CDR3 coding DNA: TGTGCCAGCAGTGCACAGCTTGTGAACACTGAAGCTTTCTTT. Translation gives CASSAQLVNTEAFF.

The rearrangement links TRBV11-2 to TRBJ2-2; 7 nucleotides line up with TRBD2. Trimming removed 6 bases from V and 5 bases from J; junction bases left unmatched: 12. Germline V lookup: CDR1 SGHAT, CDR2 FQNNGV. This CDR3 contains 16 residues. The DNA of the CDR3 is TGTGCCAGCAGAGGACTATATTGGGGGGGTACCGGGGAGCTGTTTTTT. As protein: CASRGLYWGGTGELFF. The complete variable domain, with remaining parts taken from reference TRBV11-2 and TRBJ2-2, reads EAGVAQSPRYKIIEKRQSVAFWCNPISGHATLYWYQQILGQGPKLLIQFQNNGVVDDSQLPKDRFSAERLKGVDSTLKIQPAKLEDSAVYLCASRGLYWGGTGELFFGEGSRLTVL.

The V call is TRBV2, the J call TRBJ1-5; D is ambiguous. Trimming left V 5 bases short and J 6 bases short, with 20 bases between. The CDR3 extends over 16 amino acids. CDR1 and CDR2 (germline): SNHLY, FYNNEI. CDR3 nucleotides: TGTGCCAGCAGTCCAATAAGTGGCGGGGTAACTCAGCCCCAGCATTTT. As protein: CASSPISGGVTQPQHF.